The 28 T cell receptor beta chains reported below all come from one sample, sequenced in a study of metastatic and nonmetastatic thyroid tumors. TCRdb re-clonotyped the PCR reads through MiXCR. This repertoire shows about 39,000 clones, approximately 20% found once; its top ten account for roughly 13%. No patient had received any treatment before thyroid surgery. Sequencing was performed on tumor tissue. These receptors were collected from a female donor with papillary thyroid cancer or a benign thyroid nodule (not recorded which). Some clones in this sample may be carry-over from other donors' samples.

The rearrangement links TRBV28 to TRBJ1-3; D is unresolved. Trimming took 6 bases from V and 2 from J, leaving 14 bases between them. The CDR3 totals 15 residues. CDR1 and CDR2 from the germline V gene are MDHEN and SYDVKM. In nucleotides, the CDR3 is TGTGCCAGCAGACCTGCCCCCCGGGCTGGAAACACCATATATTTT. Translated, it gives CASRPAPRAGNTIYF.

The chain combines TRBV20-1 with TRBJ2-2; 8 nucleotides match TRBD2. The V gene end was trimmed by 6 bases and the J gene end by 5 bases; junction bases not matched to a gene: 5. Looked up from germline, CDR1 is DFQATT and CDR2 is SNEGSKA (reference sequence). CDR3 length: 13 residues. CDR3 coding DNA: TGCAGTGCCCCAAGCGGGAGTACCGGGGAGCTGTTTTTT. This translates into CSAPSGSTGELFF.

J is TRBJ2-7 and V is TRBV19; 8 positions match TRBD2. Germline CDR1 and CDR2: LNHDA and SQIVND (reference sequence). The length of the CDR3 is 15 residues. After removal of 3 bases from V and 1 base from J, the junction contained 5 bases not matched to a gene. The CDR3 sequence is CASSMSGGASYEQYF. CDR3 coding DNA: TGTGCCAGTAGTATGTCGGGAGGGGCATCCTACGAGCAGTACTTC. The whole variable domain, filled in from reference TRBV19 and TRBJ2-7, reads DGGITQSPKYLFRKEGQNVTLSCEQNLNHDAMYWYRQDPGQGLRLIYYSQIVNDFQKGDIAEGYSVSREKKESFPLTVTSAQKNPTAFYLCASSMSGGASYEQYFGPGTRLTVT.

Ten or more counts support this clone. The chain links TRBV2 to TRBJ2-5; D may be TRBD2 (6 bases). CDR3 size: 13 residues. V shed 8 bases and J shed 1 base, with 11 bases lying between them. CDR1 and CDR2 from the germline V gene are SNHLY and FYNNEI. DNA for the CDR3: TGTGCCAGCTCGGGACTGGCCCAAGAGACCCAGTACTTC. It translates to CASSGLAQETQYF.

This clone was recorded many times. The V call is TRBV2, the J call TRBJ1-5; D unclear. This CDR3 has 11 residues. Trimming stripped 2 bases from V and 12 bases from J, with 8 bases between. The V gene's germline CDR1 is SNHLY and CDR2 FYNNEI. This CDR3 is CASSESGSQHF. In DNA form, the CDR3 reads TGTGCCAGCAGTGAATCGGGAAGCCAGCATTTT.

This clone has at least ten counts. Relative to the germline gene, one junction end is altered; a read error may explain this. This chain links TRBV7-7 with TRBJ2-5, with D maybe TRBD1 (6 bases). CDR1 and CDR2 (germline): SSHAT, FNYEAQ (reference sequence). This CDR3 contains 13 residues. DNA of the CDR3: TGTGCTAGCAGCACCGACAGGCAAGAGACCCAGTACTTC. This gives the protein CASSTDRQETQYF.

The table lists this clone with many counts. CDR3 nucleotides: TGTGCCAGCAGTTGGGTCGGCTCCTACGAGCAGTACTTC. Translating gives CASSWVGSYEQYF. The chain links TRBV27 to TRBJ2-7; D is undetermined. Germline lookup yields CDR1 MNHEY and CDR2 SMNVEV (reference sequence). The germline V and J ends were trimmed by 4 bases and 0 bases, with 7 bases remaining between them. This CDR3 comprises 13 residues.

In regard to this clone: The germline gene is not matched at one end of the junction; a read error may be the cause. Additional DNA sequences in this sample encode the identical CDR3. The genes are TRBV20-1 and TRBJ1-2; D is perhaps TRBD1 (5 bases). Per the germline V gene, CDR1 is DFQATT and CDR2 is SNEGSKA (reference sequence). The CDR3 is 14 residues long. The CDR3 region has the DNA TGCAGTGCTAGAGTCCCGCTCGGGGGAGGCGGCTACACATTC. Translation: CSARVPLGGGGYTF.

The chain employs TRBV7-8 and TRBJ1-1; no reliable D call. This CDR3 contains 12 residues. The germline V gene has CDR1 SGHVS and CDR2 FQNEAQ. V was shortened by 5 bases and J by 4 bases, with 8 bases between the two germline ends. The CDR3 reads CASSDDSTEAFF. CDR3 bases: TGTGCCAGCAGCGACGACTCCACTGAAGCTTTCTTT.

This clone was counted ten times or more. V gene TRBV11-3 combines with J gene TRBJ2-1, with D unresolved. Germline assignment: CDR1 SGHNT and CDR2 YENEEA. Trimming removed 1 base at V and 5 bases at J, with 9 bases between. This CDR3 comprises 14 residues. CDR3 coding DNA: TGTGCCAGCAGCTTAGGTGGTCAGGACAATGAGCAGTTCTTC. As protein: CASSLGGQDNEQFF.

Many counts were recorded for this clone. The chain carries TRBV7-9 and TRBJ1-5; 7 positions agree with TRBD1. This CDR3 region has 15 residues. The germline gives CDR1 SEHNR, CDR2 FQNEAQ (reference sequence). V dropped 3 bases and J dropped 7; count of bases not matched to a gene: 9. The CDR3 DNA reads TGTGCCAGCAGCTTGGCAGGGGGAGGGACCCAGCCCCAGCATTTT. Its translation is CASSLAGGGTQPQHF.

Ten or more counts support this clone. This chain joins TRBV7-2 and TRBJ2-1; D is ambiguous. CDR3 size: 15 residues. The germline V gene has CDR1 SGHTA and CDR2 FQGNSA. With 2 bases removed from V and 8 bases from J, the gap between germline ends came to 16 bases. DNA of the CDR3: TGTGCCAGCAGCTTAAGGTTGGGCCAGGCCGATGAGCAGTTCTTC. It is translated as CASSLRLGQADEQFF. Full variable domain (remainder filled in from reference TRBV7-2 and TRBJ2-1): GAGVSQSPSNKVTEKGKDVELRCDPISGHTALYWYRQSLGQGLEFLIYFQGNSAPDKSGLPSDRFSAERTGGSVSTLTIQRTQQEDSAVYLCASSLRLGQADEQFFGPGTRLTVL.

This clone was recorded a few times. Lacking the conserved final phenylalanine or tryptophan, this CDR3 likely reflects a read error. CDR3 residues: CASSRTGLDTDTQYL. CDR3 nucleotides: TGTGCCAGCAGCAGAACAGGTTTAGACACAGATACGCAGTATCTT. This chain links TRBV5-8 with TRBJ2-3; possibly TRBD1 for D (5 bases). The germline CDR1 and CDR2 sequences are SGHTS and YDEGEE. The CDR3 totals 15 residues. Trimming took 4 bases from V and 2 from J, leaving 14 bases between them.

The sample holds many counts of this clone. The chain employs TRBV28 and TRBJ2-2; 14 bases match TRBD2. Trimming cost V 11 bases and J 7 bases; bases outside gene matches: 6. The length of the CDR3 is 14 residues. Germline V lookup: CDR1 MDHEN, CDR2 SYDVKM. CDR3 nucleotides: TGTGCCGCCGTGGGGACTAGCGGGAGCGGGGAGCTGTTTTTT. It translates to CAAVGTSGSGELFF.

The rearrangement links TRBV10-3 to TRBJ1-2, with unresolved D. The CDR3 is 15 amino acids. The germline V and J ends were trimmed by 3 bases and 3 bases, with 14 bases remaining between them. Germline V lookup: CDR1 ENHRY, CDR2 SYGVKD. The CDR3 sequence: CAISEIVSIDYGYTF. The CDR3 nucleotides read TGTGCCATCAGTGAAATTGTATCGATAGACTATGGCTACACCTTC.

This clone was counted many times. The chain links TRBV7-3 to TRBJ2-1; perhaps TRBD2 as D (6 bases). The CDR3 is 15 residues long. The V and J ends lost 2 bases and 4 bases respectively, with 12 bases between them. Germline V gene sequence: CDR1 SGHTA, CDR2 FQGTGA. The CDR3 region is CASSLYRDSYNEQFF. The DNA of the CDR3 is TGTGCCAGCAGCTTATACCGGGACTCATACAATGAGCAGTTCTTC. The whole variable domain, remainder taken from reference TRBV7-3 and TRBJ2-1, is GAGVSQTPSNKVTEKGKYVELRCDPISGHTALYWYRQSLGQGPEFLIYFQGTGAADDSGLPNDRFFAVRPEGSVSTLKIQRTERGDSAVYLCASSLYRDSYNEQFFGPGTRLTVL.

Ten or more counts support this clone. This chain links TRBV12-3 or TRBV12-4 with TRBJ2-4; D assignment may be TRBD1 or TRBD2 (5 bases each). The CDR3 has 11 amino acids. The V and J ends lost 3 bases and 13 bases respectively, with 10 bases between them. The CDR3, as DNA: TGTGCCAGCAGTTTCCGGGGCCCCCAGTACTTC. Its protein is CASSFRGPQYF.

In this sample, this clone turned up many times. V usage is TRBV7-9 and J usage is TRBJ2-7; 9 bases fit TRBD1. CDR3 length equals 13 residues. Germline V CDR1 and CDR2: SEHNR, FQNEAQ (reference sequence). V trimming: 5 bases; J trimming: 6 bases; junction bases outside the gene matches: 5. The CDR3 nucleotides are TGTGCCAGCAGCCTGGGACAGGGTGGCGAGCAGTACTTC. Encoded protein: CASSLGQGGEQYF.

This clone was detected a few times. CDR3 in DNA: TGTGCCAGCAGTGTCCCGCGTCACGGCTCATCGGTCTATGGCTACACCTTC. Translation: CASSVPRHGSSVYGYTF. This chain links TRBV6-4 with TRBJ1-2; no definite D call. Germline V gene sequence: CDR1 MRHNA, CDR2 SNTAGT. The CDR3 has 17 amino acids. The germline V and J ends were trimmed by 4 bases and 4 bases, with 22 bases remaining between them.

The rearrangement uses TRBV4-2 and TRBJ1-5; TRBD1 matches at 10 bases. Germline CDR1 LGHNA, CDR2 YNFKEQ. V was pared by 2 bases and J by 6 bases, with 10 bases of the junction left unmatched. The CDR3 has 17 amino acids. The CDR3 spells CASSQTTGTGVVQPQHF. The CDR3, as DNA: TGTGCCAGCAGCCAAACGACGGGGACAGGGGTTGTTCAGCCCCAGCATTTT.

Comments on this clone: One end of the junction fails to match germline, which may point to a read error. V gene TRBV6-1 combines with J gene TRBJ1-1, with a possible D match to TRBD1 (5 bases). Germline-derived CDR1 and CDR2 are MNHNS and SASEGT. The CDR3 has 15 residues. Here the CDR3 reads CASSEGGTIWTEDFF. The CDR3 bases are TGTGCCAGCAGTGAGGGCGGGACGATATGGACTGAAGATTTCTTT.

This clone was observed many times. The CDR3 DNA is TGCGCCAGCAGTGATGACCTGGCGACAGATACGCAGTATTTT. It encodes CASSDDLATDTQYF. The chain uses TRBV10-2 and TRBJ2-3; unclear D gene. Trimming removed 3 bases at V and 3 bases at J, with 10 bases between. The CDR3 runs 14 residues. The V gene's germline CDR1 is WSHSY and CDR2 SAAADI.

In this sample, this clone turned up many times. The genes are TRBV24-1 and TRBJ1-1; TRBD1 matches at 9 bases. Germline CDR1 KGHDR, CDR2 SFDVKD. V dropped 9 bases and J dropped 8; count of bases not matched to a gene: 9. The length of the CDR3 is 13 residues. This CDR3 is CATSTGGRGEAFF. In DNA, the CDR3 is TGTGCCACCTCTACAGGGGGCAGGGGAGAAGCTTTCTTT.

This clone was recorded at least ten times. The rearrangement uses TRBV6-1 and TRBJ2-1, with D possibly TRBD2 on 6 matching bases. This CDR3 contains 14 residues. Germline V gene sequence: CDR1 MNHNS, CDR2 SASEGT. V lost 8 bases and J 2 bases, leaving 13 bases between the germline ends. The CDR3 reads CASGSGRTYNEQFF. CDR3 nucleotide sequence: TGTGCCAGCGGGAGCGGGCGAACCTACAATGAGCAGTTCTTC.

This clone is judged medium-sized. CDR3 residues: CASSLDNSGVTEAFF. Written as DNA, the CDR3 is TGTGCCAGCAGCTTAGACAACTCAGGGGTGACTGAAGCTTTCTTT. The rearrangement joins TRBV7-9 to TRBJ1-1; a possible D gene is TRBD1 (6 bases). This CDR3 region has 15 residues. The germline V and J ends were trimmed by 1 base and 5 bases, with 14 bases remaining between them. In germline, CDR1 is SEHNR, CDR2 FQNEAQ (reference sequence). The whole variable domain, filled in from reference TRBV7-9 and TRBJ1-1, reads DTGVSQNPRHKITKRGQNVTFRCDPISEHNRLYWYRQTLGQGPEFLTYFQNEAQLEKSRLLSDRFSAERPKGSFSTLEIQRTEQGDSAMYLCASSLDNSGVTEAFFGQGTRLTVV.

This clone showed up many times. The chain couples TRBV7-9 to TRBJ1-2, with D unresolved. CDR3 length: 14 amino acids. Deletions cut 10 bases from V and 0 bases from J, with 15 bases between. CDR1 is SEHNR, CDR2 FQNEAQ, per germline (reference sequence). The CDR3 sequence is CATRQLQTNYGYTF. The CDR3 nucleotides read TGTGCCACCCGACAACTACAAACTAACTATGGCTACACCTTC.

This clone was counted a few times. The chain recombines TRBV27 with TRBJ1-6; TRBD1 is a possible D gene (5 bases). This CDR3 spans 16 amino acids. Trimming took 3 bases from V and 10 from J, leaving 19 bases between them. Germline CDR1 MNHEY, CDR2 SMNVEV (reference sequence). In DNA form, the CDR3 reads TGTGCCAGCAGTTTCATCGTGGGGGTTGAGGTCTCACCCCTCCACTTT. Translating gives CASSFIVGVEVSPLHF.

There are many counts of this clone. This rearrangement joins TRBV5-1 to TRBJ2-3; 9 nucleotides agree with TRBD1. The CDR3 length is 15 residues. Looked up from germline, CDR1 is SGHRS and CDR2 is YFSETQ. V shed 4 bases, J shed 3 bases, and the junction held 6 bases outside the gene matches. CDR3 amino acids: CASSIPGQGTDTQYF. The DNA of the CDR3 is TGCGCCAGCAGCATCCCGGGACAGGGAACAGATACGCAGTATTTT.